This T cell receptor beta chain stems from a study of T-cell reconstitution after alpha-beta-depleted transplantation in children. The sample holds a few counts of this clonotype. Germline trimming cut 5 bases from V and 10 bases from J; bases unmatched to any gene: 10. This CDR3 is 15 amino acids long. The germline CDR1 and CDR2 sequences are SGHVS and FQNEAQ. The library targeted TCRbeta and was prepared with unique molecular identifiers. Via MiXCR, TCRdb re-called the PCR reads, giving one row per CDR3 protein. The sample includes around 600,000 distinct CDR3 sequences, around 16% seen only once; the top ten take 1.1%.

This receptor was obtained from a human donor who donated a stem cell graft to a child with acute myeloid leukemia. V is TRBV7-8 and J is TRBJ1-6, with 8 bases lining up with TRBD1. Sequenced here: PBMCs from the stem cell graft donor, sampled from the stem cell graft. The CDR3 DNA sequence: TGTGCCAGCAGCGCCTTGACAGGGGAAGGCTCACCCCTCCACTTT. Amino acids: CASSALTGEGSPLHF.